This entry lists 2 T cell receptor beta chains sequenced from one sample in a study of beta chain features in type 1 diabetes. Study findings and constraints: A moderate, significant TCRB CDR3 shortening appeared in type 1 diabetes across four CD4+ subsets.

Antigens of these TCRs are unknown. Isolated RNA was reverse transcribed in full, so expressed TCRB transcripts were sequenced. The method was immunoSEQ multiplex PCR; TCRdb's version includes in-frame clones alone and lacks a portion of them. The repertoire holds some 350,000 clones, over 8.5% seen once, with 0.45% to 0.65% in the top ten. Sequencing used central memory CD4+ T cells from blood. Receptors originate from a man younger than 45 with type 1 diabetes.

The chain has TRBV7-2 and TRBJ2-1; unclear D gene. CDR3 length: 12 amino acids. V was shortened by 1 base and J by 6 bases, with 4 bases between the two germline ends. Per germline, CDR1 SGHTA and CDR2 FQGNSA. The CDR3 DNA reads TGTGCCAGCAGCTTAGTGTCCAATGAGCAGTTCTTC. Protein product: CASSLVSNEQFF.

The chain recombines TRBV7-2 with TRBJ2-2; D is ambiguous. The CDR3 extends over 16 amino acids. Looked up from germline, CDR1 is SGHTA and CDR2 is FQGNSA. The V end was cut by 5 bases, the J end by 0 bases, with 13 bases between. CDR3 in DNA: TGTGCCAGCAGCCGGGCAACGTCCACGAACACCGGGGAGCTGTTTTTT. Protein: CASSRATSTNTGELFF.